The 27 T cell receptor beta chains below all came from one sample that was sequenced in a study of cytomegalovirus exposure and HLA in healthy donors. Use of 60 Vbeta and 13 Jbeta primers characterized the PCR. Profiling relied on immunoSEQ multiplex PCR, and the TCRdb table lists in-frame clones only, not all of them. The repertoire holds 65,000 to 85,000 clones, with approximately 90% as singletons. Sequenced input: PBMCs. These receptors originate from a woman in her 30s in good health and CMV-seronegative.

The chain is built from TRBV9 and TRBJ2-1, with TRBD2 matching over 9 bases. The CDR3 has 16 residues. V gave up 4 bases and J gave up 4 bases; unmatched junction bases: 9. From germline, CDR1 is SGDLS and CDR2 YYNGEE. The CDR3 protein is CASSLTRLAAYNEQFF. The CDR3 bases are TGTGCCAGCAGCCTTACTCGACTAGCGGCTTACAATGAGCAGTTCTTC.

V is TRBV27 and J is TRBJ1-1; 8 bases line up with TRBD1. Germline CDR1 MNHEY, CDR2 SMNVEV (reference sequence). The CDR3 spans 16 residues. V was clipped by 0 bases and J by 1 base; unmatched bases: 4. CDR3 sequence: CASSLSPTGENTEAFF. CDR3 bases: TGTGCCAGCAGTTTATCGCCGACAGGGGAGAACACTGAAGCTTTCTTT.

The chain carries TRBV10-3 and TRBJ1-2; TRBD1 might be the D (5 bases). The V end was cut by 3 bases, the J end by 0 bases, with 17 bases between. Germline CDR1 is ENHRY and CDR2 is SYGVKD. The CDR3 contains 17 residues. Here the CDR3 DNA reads TGTGCCATCAGTGACCCGACGTTGGGGCCGACTAACTATGGCTACACCTTC. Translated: CAISDPTLGPTNYGYTF.

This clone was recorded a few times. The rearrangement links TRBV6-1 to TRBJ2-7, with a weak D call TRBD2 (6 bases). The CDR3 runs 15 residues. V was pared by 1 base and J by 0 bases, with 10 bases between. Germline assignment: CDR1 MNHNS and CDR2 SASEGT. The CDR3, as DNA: TGTGCCAGCAGTGAAGGTGACGGGGGCTCCTACGAGCAGTACTTC. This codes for CASSEGDGGSYEQYF.

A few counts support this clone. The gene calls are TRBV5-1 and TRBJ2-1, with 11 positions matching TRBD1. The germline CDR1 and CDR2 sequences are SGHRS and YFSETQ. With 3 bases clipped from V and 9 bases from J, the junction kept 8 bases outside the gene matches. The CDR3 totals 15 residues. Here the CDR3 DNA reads TGCGCCAGCAGCTCAGGGGGACAGGGGGGTAGTGAGCAGTTCTTC. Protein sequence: CASSSGGQGGSEQFF.

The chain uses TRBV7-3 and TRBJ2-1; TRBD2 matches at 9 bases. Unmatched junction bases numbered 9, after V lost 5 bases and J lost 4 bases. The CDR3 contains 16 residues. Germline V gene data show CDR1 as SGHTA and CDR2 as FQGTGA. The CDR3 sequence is CASSALAGVGYNEQFF. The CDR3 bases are TGTGCCAGCAGCGCCTTAGCGGGAGTGGGGTACAATGAGCAGTTCTTC. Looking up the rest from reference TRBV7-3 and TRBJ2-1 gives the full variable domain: GAGVSQTPSNKVTEKGKYVELRCDPISGHTALYWYRQSLGQGPEFLIYFQGTGAADDSGLPNDRFFAVRPEGSVSTLKIQRTERGDSAVYLCASSALAGVGYNEQFFGPGTRLTVL.

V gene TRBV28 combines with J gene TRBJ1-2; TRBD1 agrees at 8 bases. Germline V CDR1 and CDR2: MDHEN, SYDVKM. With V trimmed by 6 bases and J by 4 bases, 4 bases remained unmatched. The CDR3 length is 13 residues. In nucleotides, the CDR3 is TGTGCCAGCAGCCGGGACAGGATCTATGGCTACACCTTC. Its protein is CASSRDRIYGYTF.

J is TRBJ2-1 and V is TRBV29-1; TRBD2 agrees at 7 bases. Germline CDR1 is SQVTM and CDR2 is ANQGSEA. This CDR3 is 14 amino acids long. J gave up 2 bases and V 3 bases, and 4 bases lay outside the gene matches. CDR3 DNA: TGCAGCGTTGATGGCGGGAGAGCCTACAATGAGCAGTTCTTC. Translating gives CSVDGGRAYNEQFF.

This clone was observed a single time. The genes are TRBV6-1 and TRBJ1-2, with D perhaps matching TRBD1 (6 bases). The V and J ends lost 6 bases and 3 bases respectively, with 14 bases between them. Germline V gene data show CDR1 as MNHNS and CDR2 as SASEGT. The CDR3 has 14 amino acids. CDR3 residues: CASRHRVGDYGYTF. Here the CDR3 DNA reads TGTGCCAGCAGACACAGGGTGGGAGACTATGGCTACACCTTC.

CDR3 region: CASRLAGVGYNEQFF. The CDR3 bases are TGCGCCAGCAGGTTAGCGGGAGTCGGGTACAATGAGCAGTTCTTC. The chain uses TRBV5-1 and TRBJ2-1; TRBD2 agrees at 9 bases. After removal of 5 bases from V and 4 bases from J, the junction contained 7 bases not matched to a gene. CDR3 size: 15 residues. CDR1 SGHRS and CDR2 YFSETQ come from the germline V gene.

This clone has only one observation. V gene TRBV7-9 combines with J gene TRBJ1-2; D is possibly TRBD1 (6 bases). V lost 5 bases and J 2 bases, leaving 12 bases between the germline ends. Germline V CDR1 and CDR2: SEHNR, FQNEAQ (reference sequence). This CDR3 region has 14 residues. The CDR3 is CASSPARGNYGYTF. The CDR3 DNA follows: TGTGCCAGCAGCCCTGCTAGGGGGAACTATGGCTACACCTTC.

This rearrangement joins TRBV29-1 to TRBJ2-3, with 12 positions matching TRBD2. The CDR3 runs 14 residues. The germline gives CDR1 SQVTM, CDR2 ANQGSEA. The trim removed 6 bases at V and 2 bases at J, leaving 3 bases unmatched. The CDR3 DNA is TGCAGCGTACGACTAGCGGGAGCCACAGATACGCAGTATTTT. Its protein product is CSVRLAGATDTQYF.

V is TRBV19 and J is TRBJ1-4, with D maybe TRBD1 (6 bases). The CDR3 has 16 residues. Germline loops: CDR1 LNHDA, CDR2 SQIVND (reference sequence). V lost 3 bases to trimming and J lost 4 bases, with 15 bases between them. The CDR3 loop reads CASSIVGARVNEKLFF. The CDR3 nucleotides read TGTGCCAGTAGTATTGTGGGGGCGCGGGTTAATGAAAAACTGTTTTTT.

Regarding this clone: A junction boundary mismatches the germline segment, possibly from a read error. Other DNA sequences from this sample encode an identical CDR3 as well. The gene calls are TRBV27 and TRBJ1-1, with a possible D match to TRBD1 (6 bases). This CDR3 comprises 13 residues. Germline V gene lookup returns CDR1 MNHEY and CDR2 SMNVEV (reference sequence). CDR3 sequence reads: CASRLGGQTEAFF. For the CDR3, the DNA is TGTGCCAGCAGGCTGGGGGGGCAAACTGAAGCCTTCTTT.

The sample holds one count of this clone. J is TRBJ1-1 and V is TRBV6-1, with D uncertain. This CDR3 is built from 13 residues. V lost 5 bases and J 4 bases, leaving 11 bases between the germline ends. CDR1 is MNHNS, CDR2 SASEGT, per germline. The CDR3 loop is CASSPKQSTEAFF. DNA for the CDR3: TGTGCCAGCAGTCCTAAACAGAGCACTGAAGCTTTCTTT.

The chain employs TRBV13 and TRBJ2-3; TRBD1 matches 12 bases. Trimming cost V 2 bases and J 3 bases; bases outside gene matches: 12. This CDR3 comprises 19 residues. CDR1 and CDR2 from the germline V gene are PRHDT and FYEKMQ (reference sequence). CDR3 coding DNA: TGTGCCAGCAGCTTACGCCCCGGGACAGGGGGCACTTGGACAGATACGCAGTATTTT. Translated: CASSLRPGTGGTWTDTQYF.

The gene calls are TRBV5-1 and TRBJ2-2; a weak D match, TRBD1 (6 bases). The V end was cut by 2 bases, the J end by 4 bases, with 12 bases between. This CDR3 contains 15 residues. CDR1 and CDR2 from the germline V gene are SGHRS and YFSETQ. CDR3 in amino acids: CASSFGRGLTGELFF. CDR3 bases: TGCGCCAGCAGCTTTGGCAGGGGCCTCACCGGGGAGCTGTTTTTT.

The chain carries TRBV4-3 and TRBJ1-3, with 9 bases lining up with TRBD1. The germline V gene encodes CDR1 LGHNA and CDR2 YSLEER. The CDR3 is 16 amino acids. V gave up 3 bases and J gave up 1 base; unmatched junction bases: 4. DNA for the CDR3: TGCGCCAGCAGCCAGGGGACAGGGAGTTCTGGAAACACCATATATTTT. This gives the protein CASSQGTGSSGNTIYF.

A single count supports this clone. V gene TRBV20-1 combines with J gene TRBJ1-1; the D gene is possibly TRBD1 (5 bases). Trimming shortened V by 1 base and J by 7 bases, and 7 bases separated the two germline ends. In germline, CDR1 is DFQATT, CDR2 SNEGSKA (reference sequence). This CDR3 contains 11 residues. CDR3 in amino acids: CSARVTVEAFF. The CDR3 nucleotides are TGCAGTGCTAGAGTGACAGTTGAAGCTTTCTTT.

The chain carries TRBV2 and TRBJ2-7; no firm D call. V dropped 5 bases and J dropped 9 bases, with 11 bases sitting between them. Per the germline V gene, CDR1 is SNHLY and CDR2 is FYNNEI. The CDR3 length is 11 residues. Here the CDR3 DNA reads TGTGCCAGCAGTCTTGAGCCGGGGCAGTACTTC. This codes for CASSLEPGQYF.

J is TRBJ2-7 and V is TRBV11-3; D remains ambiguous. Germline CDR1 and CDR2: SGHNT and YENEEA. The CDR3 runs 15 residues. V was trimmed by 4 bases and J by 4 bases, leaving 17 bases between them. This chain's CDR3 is CASSSPSSLEYEQYF. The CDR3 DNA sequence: TGTGCCAGCAGCTCCCCGAGCAGCCTAGAGTACGAGCAGTACTTC.

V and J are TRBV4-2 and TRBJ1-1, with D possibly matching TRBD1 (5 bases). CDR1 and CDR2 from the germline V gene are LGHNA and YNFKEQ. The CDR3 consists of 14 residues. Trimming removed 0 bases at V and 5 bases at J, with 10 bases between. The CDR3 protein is CASSQEKGRTEAFF. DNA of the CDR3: TGTGCCAGCAGCCAAGAGAAGGGGCGGACTGAAGCTTTCTTT.

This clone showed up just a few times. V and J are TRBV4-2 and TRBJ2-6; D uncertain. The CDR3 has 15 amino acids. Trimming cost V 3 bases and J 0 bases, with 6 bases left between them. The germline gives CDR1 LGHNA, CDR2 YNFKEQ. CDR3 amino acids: CASSQSLSGANVLTF. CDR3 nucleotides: TGTGCCAGCAGCCAGTCTCTCTCTGGGGCCAACGTCCTGACTTTC.

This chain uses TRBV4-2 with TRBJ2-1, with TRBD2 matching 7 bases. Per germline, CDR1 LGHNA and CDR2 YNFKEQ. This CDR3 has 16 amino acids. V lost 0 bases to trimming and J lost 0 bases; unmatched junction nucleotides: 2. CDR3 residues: CASSQERGSSYNEQFF. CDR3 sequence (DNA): TGTGCCAGCAGCCAAGAGCGGGGGAGCTCCTACAATGAGCAGTTCTTC.

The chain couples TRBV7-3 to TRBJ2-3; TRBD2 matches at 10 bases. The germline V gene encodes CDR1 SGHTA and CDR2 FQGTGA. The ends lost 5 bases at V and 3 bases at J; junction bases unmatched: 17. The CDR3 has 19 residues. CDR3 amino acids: CASSPSGRGLAGATDTQYF. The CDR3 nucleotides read TGTGCCAGCAGCCCGTCTGGGAGGGGTCTAGCGGGAGCAACAGATACGCAGTATTTT.

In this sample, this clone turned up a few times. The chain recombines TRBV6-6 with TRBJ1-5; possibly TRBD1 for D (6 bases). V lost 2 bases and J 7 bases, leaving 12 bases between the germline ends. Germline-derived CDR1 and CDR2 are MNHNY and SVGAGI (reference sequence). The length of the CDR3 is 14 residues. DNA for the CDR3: TGTGCCAGCAGTTACCGGACAGCCCCGCAGCCCCAGCATTTT. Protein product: CASSYRTAPQPQHF.

The CDR3 region is CASSTVPPGGPGGSYNEQFF. CDR3 in DNA: TGTGCCAGCAGCACAGTACCTCCGGGAGGGCCGGGGGGCTCCTACAATGAGCAGTTCTTC. This rearrangement joins TRBV9 to TRBJ2-1; TRBD2 agrees at 8 bases. CDR1 SGDLS and CDR2 YYNGEE come from the germline V gene. J was trimmed by 0 bases and V by 4 bases; bases with no gene match: 18. The CDR3 consists of 20 residues.